The T cell receptor (beta chain) under discussion was sequenced for a study of cytomegalovirus exposure and HLA in healthy donors. Concerning this clone itself: The antigen is not known.

Study-level findings and limits: A later analysis showed that HLA-associated TCR beta chains had undergone more clonal expansion than equally common others. Available immune exposure information covered CMV serostatus only.

PCR employed 60 Vbeta and 13 Jbeta primers. Original processing notes: About 11 million of about 80 million unique TCR beta chains were shared, per a later count. Here immunoSEQ multiplex PCR was the method, and the copy in TCRdb shows in-frame clones only, minus some. V and J calls plus clone size are reproduced from that table; the DNA served to infer D and trimming. The sample carries approximately 170,000 clones, 65% to 85% recorded once. This CDR3 is 13 amino acids long. V shed 5 bases, J shed 6 bases, and the junction held 4 bases outside the gene matches. Germline V gene sequence: CDR1 SGHAT, CDR2 FQNNGV.

The sample consisted of PBMCs. The source of this sequence is a woman between 40 and 55 years old in good health and CMV-seropositive. The chain has TRBV11-2 and TRBJ1-5; 7 bases agree with TRBD1. CDR3 sequence (DNA): TGTGCCAGCAGCGCGACAGGGATTCAGCCCCAGCATTTT. It yields the protein CASSATGIQPQHF. Filled out from reference TRBV11-2 and TRBJ1-5, the complete variable domain reads EAGVAQSPRYKIIEKRQSVAFWCNPISGHATLYWYQQILGQGPKLLIQFQNNGVVDDSQLPKDRFSAERLKGVDSTLKIQPAKLEDSAVYLCASSATGIQPQHFGDGTRLSIL.